The count of the clone carrying this TCR beta chain is one. This entry belongs to a study of blood T cell repertoires in COVID-19. Across the whole study: Sample material is recorded as cDNA or gDNA derived from T cells, B-cell-depleted T cells, or PBMCs.

Authors' data handling: Estimated nucleated cell counts came from reference gene primer amplification. Clones were read by immunoSEQ multiplex PCR, and TCRdb kept only the in-frame ones, dropping some. That table supplies the V and J calls and clone size; D and trimming were determined from the DNA. This sample has under 300,000 clones, with about 89% found just once. V gave up 7 bases and J gave up 4 bases; unmatched junction bases: 9. This CDR3 has 15 amino acids. In germline, CDR1 is LNHNV, CDR2 YYDKDF (reference sequence). Participant reports of clinical history set cohort assignment. The sequencing sample was made of PBMCs or T cells enriched from blood (not recorded which). This sequence joins TRBV15 and TRBJ2-1; 8 positions agree with TRBD1. The clonotype comes from a woman between 40 and 50 years old who had recovered from COVID-19. The CDR3 sequence: CATIPIQGAYNEQFF. The CDR3 region has the DNA TGTGCCACCATACCTATCCAGGGGGCTTACAATGAGCAGTTCTTC.